This T cell receptor (beta chain) was captured by sequencing in a study of T cell repertoires in cytomegalovirus infection. About the research overall: Peptides in the study included HLA-C-restricted and HLA-B-restricted CMV epitopes. TCR beta signatures that were public indicated CMV infection and matching HLA type. Notes on the study in general: Totalled public TCR beta family frequency picked out people who carried CMV plus the relevant HLA. CMV-specific TCR beta clonotypes restricted by HLA-C dominated the ex vivo response.

Regarding this clonotype: The antigen is undetermined.

TCRdb used MiXCR to reprocess the reads, holding one entry per CDR3 protein. The sample has a few hundred thousand distinct CDR3 sequences, approximately 35% seen once. CDR1 is SGHTA and CDR2 is FQGNSA in the germline V gene. The germline V and J ends were trimmed by 0 bases and 5 bases, with 11 bases remaining between them. The CDR3 totals 15 residues. The TCR originated in a human donor in good health (CMV status not recorded). Some clones in this sample may be carry-over from other donors' samples. This specimen was cultured PBMCs, taken from culture after CMV antigen stimulation. The chain couples TRBV7-2 to TRBJ1-5, with D hard to call. CDR3 sequence: CASSLASGRHQPQHF. For the CDR3, the DNA is TGTGCCAGCAGCTTAGCATCAGGACGTCATCAGCCCCAGCATTTT.